The 2 T cell receptor beta chains below all came from one sample that was sequenced in a study of blood T cell repertoires in COVID-19. Sequencing used immunoSEQ multiplex PCR; TCRdb keeps in-frame clones, though not all of them. Of tens of thousands of clones listed, around 80% are singletons. Input material: peripheral blood. The source of these receptors is a human donor in a cohort sampled during active COVID-19.

Concerning this clone: The junction differs from germline at one of its ends, possibly a read error. V and J are TRBV29-1 and TRBJ1-2, with unresolved D. Germline V gene sequence: CDR1 SQVTM, CDR2 ANQGSEA. The CDR3 totals 12 residues. The CDR3 region is CSVEDYRDGYTF. The CDR3 nucleotides read TGCAGCGTCGAAGACTACCGGGATGGCTACACCTTC.

This chain links TRBV4-2 with TRBJ2-2, with 10 bases that match TRBD2. Trimming at V came to 4 bases and at J to 0 bases, leaving 5 bases not matched to a gene. Germline lookup yields CDR1 LGHNA and CDR2 YNFKEQ. The length of the CDR3 is 17 residues. This CDR3 reads CASSRHSGGTNTGELFF. In DNA form, the CDR3 reads TGTGCCAGCAGCCGACATAGCGGGGGGACGAACACCGGGGAGCTGTTTTTT.